The clone carrying this TCR beta chain was recorded once. Its target is unknown. The record originates from a study of PD-1 blockade in classical Hodgkin lymphoma. Study in general: The nivolumab dose that patients received was 3 mg/kg, given intravenously every 2 weeks. The study, taken as a whole, reports: The CD4+ diversity rise by C4D1 was clearest in complete responders.

Time point noted: cycle 4 day 1 (C4D1), after more than five weeks of nivolumab. Relapses following autologous stem cell transplantation were seen in all patients, with brentuximab vedotin exposure varying. Data came from immunoSEQ multiplex PCR; TCRdb stores just in-frame clones and leaves some out. Of roughly 100,000 clones in the sample, about 92% were seen once. The specimen was peripheral blood mononuclear cells (PBMCs), collected before the fourth cycle of nivolumab. This sequence originates from a human donor with classical Hodgkin lymphoma.

CDR3 region: CASSPPSTSEKLFF. DNA for the CDR3: TGTGCCAGCTCACCACCTAGCACTTCCGAAAAACTGTTTTTT. The chain recombines TRBV18 with TRBJ1-4; D not resolved. CDR3 length: 14 amino acids. Germline V gives CDR1 KGHSH, CDR2 LQKENI. V was shortened by 0 bases and J by 8 bases, with 10 bases between the two germline ends.